This is a list of T cell receptor beta chains from one sample in a study of T-cell reconstitution after alpha-beta-depleted transplantation in children. TCRdb reprocessed the PCR reads via MiXCR and lists one record per CDR3 protein. The profile shows some 200,000 distinct CDR3 sequences, 9.7% of them singletons. The material was PBMCs from the stem cell graft donor, obtained from the stem cell graft. The receptors come from a human donor who donated a stem cell graft to a child with SCID. The CDR3 runs from the conserved cysteine through the conserved F or W. Fields, in order: J gene, D gene, clone size, V gene, CDR3 DNA, CDR3 protein. A D gene is named only where the DNA matches it firmly. Not all rows give a size; the values are once, few, many and, for expanded clones, a class.

J: TRBJ2-5; D: TRBD2; size: many; V: TRBV20-1; DNA: TGCAGTGCTATCGGGGGGGAGACCCAGTACTTC; CDR3: CSAIGGETQYF
J: TRBJ2-1; D: TRBD1; size: many; V: TRBV24-1; DNA: TGTGCCACCAGTGATGCGGACAGGGGGGCCTACAATGAGCAGTTCTTC; CDR3: CATSDADRGAYNEQFF
J: TRBJ2-7; D: -; size: many; V: TRBV20-1; DNA: TGCAGTGCTTCCCATCTAGGCGAGCAGTACTTC; CDR3: CSASHLGEQYF
J: TRBJ2-3; D: TRBD2; size: many; V: TRBV10-1; DNA: TGCGCCAGCAGCGGGGGGGCTTTCGGCACAGATACGCAGTATTTT; CDR3: CASSGGAFGTDTQYF
J: TRBJ1-6; D: TRBD1; size: many; V: TRBV3-1; DNA: TGTGCCAGCAGTCGGGACAGCTTGAAACTGGGTATTTCACCCCTCCACTTT; CDR3: CASSRDSLKLGISPLHF
J: TRBJ1-1; D: -; size: many; V: TRBV2; DNA: TGTGCCAGCAGTGCCTGGACAGCGGAGAACACTGAAGCTTTCTTT; CDR3: CASSAWTAENTEAFF
J: TRBJ1-1; D: -; size: many; V: TRBV9; DNA: TGTGCCAGCAGCGCTCCCAGGGGCGTAAACACTGAAGCTTTCTTT; CDR3: CASSAPRGVNTEAFF
J: TRBJ1-2; D: TRBD1; size: many; V: TRBV5-1; DNA: TGCGCCAGCTCGGGACAGGGGAACAATGGCTACACCTTC; CDR3: CASSGQGNNGYTF
J: TRBJ2-1; D: -; size: many; V: TRBV12-3/TRBV12-4; DNA: TGTGCCAGCAGTCCTAACCACAATGAGCAGTTCTTC; CDR3: CASSPNHNEQFF
J: TRBJ2-1; D: TRBD2; size: many; V: TRBV11-2; DNA: TGTGCCAGCAGCCCCAGGGGGACTAGCGGGGGATCCTACAATGAGCAGTTCTTC; CDR3: CASSPRGTSGGSYNEQFF
J: TRBJ2-7; D: -; size: -; V: TRBV12-3/TRBV12-4; DNA: TGTGCCAGCAGCCTCAGGGGCGCCGACTTGACCTACGAGCAGTACTTC; CDR3: CASSLRGADLTYEQYF
J: TRBJ1-2; D: TRBD1; size: many; V: TRBV19; DNA: TGTGCCAGTAGTACGGGACAGACTTTCTATGGCTACACCTTC; CDR3: CASSTGQTFYGYTF
J: TRBJ2-2; D: -; size: many; V: TRBV5-1; DNA: TGCGCCAGCAGCCTAACCGGGTCCATAAGGAACACCGGGGAGCTGTTTTTT; CDR3: CASSLTGSIRNTGELFF
J: TRBJ1-6; D: -; size: many; V: TRBV6-1; DNA: TGTGCCATCCGTCGGAGCTCCTATAATTCACCCCTCCACTTT; CDR3: CAIRRSSYNSPLHF
J: TRBJ1-1; D: TRBD1; size: -; V: TRBV6-2/TRBV6-3; DNA: TGTGCCAGCAGTTACTCAGGGGGCGTAGCTGAAGCTTTCTTT; CDR3: CASSYSGGVAEAFF
J: TRBJ2-2; D: -; size: many; V: TRBV5-6; DNA: TGTGCCAGCAGCGATAGCGGACCGAACACCGGGGAGCTGTTTTTT; CDR3: CASSDSGPNTGELFF
J: TRBJ1-5; D: -; size: many; V: TRBV7-6; DNA: TGTGCCAGCAGCTTAGGTGGCAGGGGACCGAATCAGCCCCAGCATTTT; CDR3: CASSLGGRGPNQPQHF
J: TRBJ2-6; D: -; size: many; V: TRBV28; DNA: TGTGCCAGCAGTTGGGCAGGACTCAACGTCCTGACTTTC; CDR3: CASSWAGLNVLTF
J: TRBJ1-5; D: -; size: many; V: TRBV25-1; DNA: TGTGCCAGCAGTGAATCCTCACGATCGTTCAATCAGCCCCAGCATTTT; CDR3: CASSESSRSFNQPQHF
J: TRBJ2-2; D: -; size: -; V: TRBV5-6; DNA: TGTGCCAGCAGCTTGATCGGAGATCCGAACACCGGGGAGCTGTTTTTT; CDR3: CASSLIGDPNTGELFF
J: TRBJ2-7; D: -; size: few; V: TRBV12-3/TRBV12-4; DNA: TGTGCCAGCAGTTTCCCAGGATCCCCAATCTACGAGCAGTACTTC; CDR3: CASSFPGSPIYEQYF
J: TRBJ2-6; D: -; size: many; V: TRBV5-1; DNA: TGCGCCAGCAGCTTCGGGACACTCGTCTCTGGGGCCAACGTCCTGACTTTC; CDR3: CASSFGTLVSGANVLTF
J: TRBJ1-1; D: -; size: many; V: TRBV20-1; DNA: TGCAGTGCTAGAACAGATACAAACACTGAAGCTTTCTTT; CDR3: CSARTDTNTEAFF